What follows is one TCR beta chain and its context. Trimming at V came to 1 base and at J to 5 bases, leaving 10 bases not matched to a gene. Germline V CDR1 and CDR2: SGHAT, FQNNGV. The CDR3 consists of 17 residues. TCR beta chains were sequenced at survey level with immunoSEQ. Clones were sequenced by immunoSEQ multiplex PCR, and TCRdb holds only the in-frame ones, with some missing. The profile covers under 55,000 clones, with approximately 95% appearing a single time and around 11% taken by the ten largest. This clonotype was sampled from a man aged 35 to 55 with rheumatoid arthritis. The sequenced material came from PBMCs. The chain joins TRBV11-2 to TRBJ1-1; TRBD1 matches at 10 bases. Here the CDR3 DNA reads TGTGCCAGCAGCTTAGTAGGGACAGGGGCCATAAGGACTGAAGCTTTCTTT. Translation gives CASSLVGTGAIRTEAFF.